This paragraph reports one T cell receptor beta chain. Its antigen remains unidentified. The data are from a study of shared clonotypes between healthy human individuals. General study findings and limits: Clonotype sharing among donors was thought likely to change with sequencing depth.

This table comes from immunoSEQ multiplex PCR, and its TCRdb copy is limited to in-frame clones, with some not included. The repertoire holds approximately 480,000 clones, with about three quarters as singletons. Germline V lookup: CDR1 SGHKS, CDR2 YYEKEE (reference sequence). This CDR3 has 17 residues. J was trimmed by 3 bases and V by 4 bases; bases with no gene match: 15. Genomic DNA from unsorted samples was obtained from 70 million to 95 million PBMCs (per sample). Sequenced sample: PBMCs. The chain uses TRBV5-5 and TRBJ2-7; TRBD1 agrees at 8 bases. This clonotype was obtained from a woman in her thirties or forties in good health. Some clones in this sample may be carry-over from other donors' samples. The CDR3 is CASSVRSWTGNFYEQYF. CDR3 nucleotide sequence: TGTGCCAGCAGCGTGAGGTCCTGGACAGGGAATTTCTACGAGCAGTACTTC.